This T cell receptor beta chain is drawn from a study of T-cell reconstitution after alpha-beta-depleted transplantation in children. Study findings and constraints: After one year, T-cell counts and TCRbeta diversity mostly came from new T cells. Alpha-beta T cells about two months after transplant reportedly derived from several hundred expanded graft clones.

This CDR3 is 11 amino acids long. The V end lost 1 base, the J end lost 12 bases, and 9 bases lay between the germline ends. Germline assignment: CDR1 SGHAT and CDR2 FQNNGV. Details on this clonotype: As yet, its antigen is unknown.

TCRbeta library construction was performed incorporating unique molecular identifiers. TCRdb re-called the PCR reads with MiXCR, one entry per CDR3 protein. The table includes 95,000 to 150,000 distinct CDR3 sequences, roughly 23% detected once. This TCR was sampled from a male patient between 2 and 15 years old who had a stem cell transplant for chronic granulomatous disease, so the T cells may come from the graft donor. The J gene is TRBJ2-5, the V gene TRBV11-2; D unclear. This specimen was PBMCs, mostly from graft donor cells, taken 180 days after TCRalphabeta/CD19-depleted stem cell transplant. CDR3 sequence (DNA): TGTGCCAGCAGCTTAGGGACCCGAAAGTACTTC. Translated: CASSLGTRKYF. The variable domain in full, with the rest retrieved from reference TRBV11-2 and TRBJ2-5, is EAGVAQSPRYKIIEKRQSVAFWCNPISGHATLYWYQQILGQGPKLLIQFQNNGVVDDSQLPKDRFSAERLKGVDSTLKIQPAKLEDSAVYLCASSLGTRKYFGPGTRLLVL.